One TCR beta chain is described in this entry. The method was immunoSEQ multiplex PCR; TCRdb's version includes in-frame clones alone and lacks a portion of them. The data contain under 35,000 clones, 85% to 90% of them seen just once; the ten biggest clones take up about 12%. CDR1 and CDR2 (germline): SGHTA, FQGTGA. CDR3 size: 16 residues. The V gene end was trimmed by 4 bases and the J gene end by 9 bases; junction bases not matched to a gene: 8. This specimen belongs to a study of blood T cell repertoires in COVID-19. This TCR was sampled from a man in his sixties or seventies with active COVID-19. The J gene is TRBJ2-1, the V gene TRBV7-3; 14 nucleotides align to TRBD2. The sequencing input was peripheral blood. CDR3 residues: CASSSLTSGRAGEQFF. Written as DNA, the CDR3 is TGTGCCAGCAGCTCCCTGACTAGCGGGAGGGCCGGTGAGCAGTTCTTC.